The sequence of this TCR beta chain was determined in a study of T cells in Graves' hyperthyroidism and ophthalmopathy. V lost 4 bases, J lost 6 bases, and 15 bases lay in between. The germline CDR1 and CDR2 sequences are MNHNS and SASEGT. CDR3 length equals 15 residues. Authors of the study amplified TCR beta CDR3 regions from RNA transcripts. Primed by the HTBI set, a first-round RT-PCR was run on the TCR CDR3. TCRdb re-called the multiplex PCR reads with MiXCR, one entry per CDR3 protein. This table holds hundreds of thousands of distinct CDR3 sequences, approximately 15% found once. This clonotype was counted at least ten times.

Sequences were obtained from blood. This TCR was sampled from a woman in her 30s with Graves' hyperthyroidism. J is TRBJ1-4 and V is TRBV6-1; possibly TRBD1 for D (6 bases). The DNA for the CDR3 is TGTGCCAGCAGTGTCACCAAGGGGGACGATGAAAAACTGTTTTTT. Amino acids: CASSVTKGDDEKLFF.